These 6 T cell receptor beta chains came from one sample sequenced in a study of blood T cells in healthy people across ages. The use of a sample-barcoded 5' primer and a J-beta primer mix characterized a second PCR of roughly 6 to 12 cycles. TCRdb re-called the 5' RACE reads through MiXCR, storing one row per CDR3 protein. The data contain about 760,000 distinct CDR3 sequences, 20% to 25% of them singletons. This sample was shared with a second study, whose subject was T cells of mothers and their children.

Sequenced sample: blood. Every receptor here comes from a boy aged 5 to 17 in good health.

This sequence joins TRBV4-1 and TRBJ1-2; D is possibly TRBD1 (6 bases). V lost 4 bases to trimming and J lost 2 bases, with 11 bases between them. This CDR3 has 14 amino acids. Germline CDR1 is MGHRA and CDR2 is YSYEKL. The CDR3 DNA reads TGCGCCAGCAGCCCTCAAACAGGGAACTATGGCTACACCTTC. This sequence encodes CASSPQTGNYGYTF.

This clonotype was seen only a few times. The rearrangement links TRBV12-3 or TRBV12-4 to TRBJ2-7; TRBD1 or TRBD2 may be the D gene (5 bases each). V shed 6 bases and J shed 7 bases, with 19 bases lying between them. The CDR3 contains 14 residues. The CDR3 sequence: CASSLGPWAWEQYF. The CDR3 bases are TGTGCCAGCAGCCTGGGACCCTGGGCTTGGGAGCAGTACTTC.

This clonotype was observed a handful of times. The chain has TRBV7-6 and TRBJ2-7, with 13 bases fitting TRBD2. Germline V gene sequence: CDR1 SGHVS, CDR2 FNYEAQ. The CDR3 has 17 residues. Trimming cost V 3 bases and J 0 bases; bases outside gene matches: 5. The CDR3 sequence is CASSFTSGRGSSYEQYF. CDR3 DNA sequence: TGTGCCAGCAGCTTTACTAGCGGGAGGGGGAGCTCCTACGAGCAGTACTTC.

The DNA for the CDR3 is TGCGCCACAACTTGGACTAGCGGGAGCTACGAGCAGTACTTC. Translated, it gives CATTWTSGSYEQYF. The rearrangement joins TRBV5-1 to TRBJ2-7; 13 nucleotides match TRBD2. CDR3 size: 14 residues. Germline V gene data show CDR1 as SGHRS and CDR2 as YFSETQ. Trimming took 9 bases from V and 3 from J; bases not matched to a gene: 6. Full variable domain (rest looked up from reference TRBV5-1 and TRBJ2-7): KAGVTQTPRYLIKTRGQQVTLSCSPISGHRSVSWYQQTPGQGLQFLFEYFSETQRNKGNFPGRFSGRQFSNSRSEMNVSTLELGDSALYLCATTWTSGSYEQYFGPGTRLTVT.

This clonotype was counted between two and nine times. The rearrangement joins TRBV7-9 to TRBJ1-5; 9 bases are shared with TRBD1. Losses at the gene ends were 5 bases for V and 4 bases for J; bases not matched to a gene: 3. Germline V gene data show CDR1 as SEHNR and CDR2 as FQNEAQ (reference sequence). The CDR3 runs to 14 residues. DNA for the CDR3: TGTGCCAGCAGCGACGGGACAGGGAATCAGCCCCAGCATTTT. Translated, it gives CASSDGTGNQPQHF.

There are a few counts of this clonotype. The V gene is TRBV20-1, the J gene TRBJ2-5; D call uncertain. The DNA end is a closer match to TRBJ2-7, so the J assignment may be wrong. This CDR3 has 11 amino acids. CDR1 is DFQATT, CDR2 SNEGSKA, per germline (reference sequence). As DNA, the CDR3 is TGCAGTGCTAGGTCCACCTACGAGCAGTACTTC. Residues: CSARSTYEQYF.